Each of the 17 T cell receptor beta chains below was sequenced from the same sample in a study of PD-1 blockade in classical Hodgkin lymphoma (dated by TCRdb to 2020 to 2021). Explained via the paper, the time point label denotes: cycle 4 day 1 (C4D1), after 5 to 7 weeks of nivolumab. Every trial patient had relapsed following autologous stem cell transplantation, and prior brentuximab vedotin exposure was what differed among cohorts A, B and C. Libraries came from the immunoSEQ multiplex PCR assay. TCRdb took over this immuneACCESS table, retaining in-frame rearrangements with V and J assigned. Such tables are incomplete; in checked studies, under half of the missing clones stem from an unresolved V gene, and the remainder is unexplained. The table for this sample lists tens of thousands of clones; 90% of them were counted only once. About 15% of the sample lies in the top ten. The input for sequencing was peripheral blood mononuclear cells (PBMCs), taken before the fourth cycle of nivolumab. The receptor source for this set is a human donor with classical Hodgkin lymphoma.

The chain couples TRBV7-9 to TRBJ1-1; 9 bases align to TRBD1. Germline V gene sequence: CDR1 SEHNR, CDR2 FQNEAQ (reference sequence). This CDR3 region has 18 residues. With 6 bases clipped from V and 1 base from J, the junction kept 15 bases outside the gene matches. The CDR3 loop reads CASRLSGTGRVKNTEAFF. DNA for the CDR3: TGTGCCAGCAGGTTGTCCGGGACAGGGAGGGTGAAGAACACTGAAGCTTTCTTT.

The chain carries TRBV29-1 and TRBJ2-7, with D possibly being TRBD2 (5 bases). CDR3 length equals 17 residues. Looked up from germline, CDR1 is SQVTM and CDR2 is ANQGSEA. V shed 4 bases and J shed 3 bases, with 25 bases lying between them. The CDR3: CSVGTGIELVRNYEQYF. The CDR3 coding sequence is TGCAGCGTTGGGACGGGAATAGAGTTAGTCAGGAACTACGAGCAGTACTTC.

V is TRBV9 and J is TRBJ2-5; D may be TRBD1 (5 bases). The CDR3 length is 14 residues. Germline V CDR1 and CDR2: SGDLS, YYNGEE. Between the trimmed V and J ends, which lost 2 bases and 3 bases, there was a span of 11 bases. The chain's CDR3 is CASSVSGLEETQYF. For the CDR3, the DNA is TGTGCCAGCAGCGTCTCAGGGCTGGAAGAGACCCAGTACTTC.

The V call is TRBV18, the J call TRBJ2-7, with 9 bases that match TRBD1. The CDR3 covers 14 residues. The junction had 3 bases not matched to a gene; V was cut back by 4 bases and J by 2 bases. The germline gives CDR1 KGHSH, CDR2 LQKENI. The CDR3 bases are TGTGCCAGCTCACGAGGGACAGGGACCTACGAGCAGTACTTC. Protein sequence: CASSRGTGTYEQYF. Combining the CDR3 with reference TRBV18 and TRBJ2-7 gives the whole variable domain NAGVMQNPRHLVRRRGQEARLRCSPMKGHSHVYWYRQLPEEGLKFMVYLQKENIIDESGMPKERFSAEFPKEGPSILRIQQVVRGDSAAYFCASSRGTGTYEQYFGPGTRLTVT.

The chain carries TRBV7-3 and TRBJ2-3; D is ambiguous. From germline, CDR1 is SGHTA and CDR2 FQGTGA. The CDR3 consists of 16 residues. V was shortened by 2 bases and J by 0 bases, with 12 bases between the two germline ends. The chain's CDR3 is CASSLQRLGSTDTQYF. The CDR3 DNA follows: TGTGCCAGCAGCTTACAGCGACTGGGTAGCACAGATACGCAGTATTTT.

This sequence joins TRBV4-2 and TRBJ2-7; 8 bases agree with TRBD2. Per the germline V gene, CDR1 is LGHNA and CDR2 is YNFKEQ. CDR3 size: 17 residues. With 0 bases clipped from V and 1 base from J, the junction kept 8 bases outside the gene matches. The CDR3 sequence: CASSQDIPREVSYEQYF. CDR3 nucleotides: TGTGCCAGCAGCCAAGATATTCCGCGGGAGGTTTCCTACGAGCAGTACTTC.

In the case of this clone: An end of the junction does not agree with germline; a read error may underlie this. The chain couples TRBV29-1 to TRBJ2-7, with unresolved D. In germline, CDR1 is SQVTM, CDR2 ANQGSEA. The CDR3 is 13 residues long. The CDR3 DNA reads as TGCAGAGTTGTGTGTTGGCCTTACTACGAGCAGTACTTC. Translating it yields CRVVCWPYYEQYF.

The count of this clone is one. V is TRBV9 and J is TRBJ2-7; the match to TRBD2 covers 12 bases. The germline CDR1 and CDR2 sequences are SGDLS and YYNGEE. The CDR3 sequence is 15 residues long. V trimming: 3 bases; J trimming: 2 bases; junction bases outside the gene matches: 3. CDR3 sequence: CASSASGGGTYEQYF. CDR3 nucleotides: TGTGCCAGCAGCGCTAGCGGGGGGGGAACCTACGAGCAGTACTTC.

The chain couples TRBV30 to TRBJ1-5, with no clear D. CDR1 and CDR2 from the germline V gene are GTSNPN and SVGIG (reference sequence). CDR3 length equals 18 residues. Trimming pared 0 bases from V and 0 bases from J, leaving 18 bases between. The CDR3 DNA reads TGTGCCTGGAGTGTACGAGGGAACACGCGCTATAGCAATCAGCCCCAGCATTTT. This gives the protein CAWSVRGNTRYSNQPQHF. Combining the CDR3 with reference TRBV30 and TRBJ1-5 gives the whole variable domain SQTIHQWPATLVQPVGSPLSLECTVEGTSNPNLYWYRQAAGRGLQLLFYSVGIGQISSEVPQNLSASRPQDRQFILSSKKLLLSDSGFYLCAWSVRGNTRYSNQPQHFGDGTRLSIL.

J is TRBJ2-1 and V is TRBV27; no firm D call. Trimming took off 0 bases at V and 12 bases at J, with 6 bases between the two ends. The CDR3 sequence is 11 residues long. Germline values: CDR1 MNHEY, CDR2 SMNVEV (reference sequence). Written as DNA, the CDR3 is TGTGCCAGCAGTTTATCGGCAAGGCAGTTCTTC. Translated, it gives CASSLSARQFF.

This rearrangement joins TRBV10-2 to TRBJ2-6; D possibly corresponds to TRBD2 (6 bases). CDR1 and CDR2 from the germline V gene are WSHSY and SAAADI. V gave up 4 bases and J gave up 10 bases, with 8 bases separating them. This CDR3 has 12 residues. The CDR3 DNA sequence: TGCGCCAGCAGTGCGGGGGTTAACGTCCTGACTTTC. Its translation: CASSAGVNVLTF.

CDR3 region: CASSGGLAGYNEQFF. In DNA, the CDR3 is TGTGCCAGCAGCGGGGGACTAGCGGGATACAATGAGCAGTTCTTC. The rearrangement joins TRBV9 to TRBJ2-1, with 13 bases aligning to TRBD2. This CDR3 is built from 15 residues. Germline V gives CDR1 SGDLS, CDR2 YYNGEE. V lost 3 bases to trimming and J lost 4 bases; unmatched junction nucleotides: 1.

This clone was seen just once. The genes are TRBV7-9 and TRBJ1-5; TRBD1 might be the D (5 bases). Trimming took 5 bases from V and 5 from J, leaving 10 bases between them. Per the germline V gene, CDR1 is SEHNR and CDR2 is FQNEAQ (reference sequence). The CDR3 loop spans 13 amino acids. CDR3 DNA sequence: TGTGCCAGCAGCCTAACGGGGGATCAGCCCCAGCATTTT. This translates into CASSLTGDQPQHF.

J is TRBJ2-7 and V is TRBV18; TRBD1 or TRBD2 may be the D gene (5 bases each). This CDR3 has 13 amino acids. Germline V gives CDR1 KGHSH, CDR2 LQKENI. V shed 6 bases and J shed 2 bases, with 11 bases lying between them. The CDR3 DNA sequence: TGTGCCAGCTCCGCCGGGGCCCCCTACGAGCAGTACTTC. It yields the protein CASSAGAPYEQYF.

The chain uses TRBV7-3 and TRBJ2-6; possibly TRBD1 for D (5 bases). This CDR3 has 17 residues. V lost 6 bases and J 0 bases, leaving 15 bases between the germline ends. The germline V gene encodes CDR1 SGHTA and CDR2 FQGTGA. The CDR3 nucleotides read TGTGCCAGCAGTCCCTCAGGGCCCAGCTCTGGGGCCAACGTCCTGACTTTC. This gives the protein CASSPSGPSSGANVLTF.

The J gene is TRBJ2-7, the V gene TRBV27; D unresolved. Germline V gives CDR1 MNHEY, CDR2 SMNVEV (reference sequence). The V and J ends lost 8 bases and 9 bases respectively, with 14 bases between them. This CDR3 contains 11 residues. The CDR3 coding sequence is TGTGCCAGCCGCGGAAGGAAACGGCAGTACTTC. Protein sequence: CASRGRKRQYF.

Here the CDR3 reads CASSHYLVERQETQYF. The CDR3, as DNA: TGTGCCAGCAGCCACTACTTAGTCGAGCGGCAAGAGACCCAGTACTTC. V gene TRBV7-8 combines with J gene TRBJ2-5, with D tentatively TRBD2 (5 bases). Trimming took off 5 bases at V and 2 bases at J, with 18 bases between the two ends. Germline V gene data show CDR1 as SGHVS and CDR2 as FQNEAQ. The length of the CDR3 is 16 residues. Together with reference TRBV7-8 and TRBJ2-5, the CDR3 gives the full variable domain: GAGVSQSPRYKVAKRGQDVALRCDPISGHVSLFWYQQALGQGPEFLTYFQNEAQLDKSGLPSDRFFAERPEGSVSTLKIQRTQQEDSAVYLCASSHYLVERQETQYFGPGTRLLVL.